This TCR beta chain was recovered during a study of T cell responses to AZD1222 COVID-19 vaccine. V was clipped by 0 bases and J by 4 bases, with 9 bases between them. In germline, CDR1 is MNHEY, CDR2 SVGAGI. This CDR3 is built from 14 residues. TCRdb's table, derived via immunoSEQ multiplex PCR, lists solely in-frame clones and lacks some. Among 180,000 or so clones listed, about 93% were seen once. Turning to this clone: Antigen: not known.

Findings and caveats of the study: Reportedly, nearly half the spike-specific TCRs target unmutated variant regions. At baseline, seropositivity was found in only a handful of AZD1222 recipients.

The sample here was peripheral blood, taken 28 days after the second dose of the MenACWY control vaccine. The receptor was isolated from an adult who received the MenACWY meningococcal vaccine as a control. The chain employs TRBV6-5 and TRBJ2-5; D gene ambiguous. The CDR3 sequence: CASSYSGWGETQYF. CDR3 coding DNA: TGTGCCAGCAGTTACTCAGGGTGGGGAGAGACCCAGTACTTC.